The subject of this entry is one TCR beta chain. Its specificity is unknown. Measured with immunoSEQ multiplex PCR; TCRdb has only the in-frame clones, and not every one. The sample has under 75,000 clones, about 89% seen once. The data belong to a study of OX40 agonist ivuxolimab in advanced cancers. Overall study results and limits: Partial responders dosed at 0.1-3.0 mg/kg displayed clonal expansion ranking among the lowest.

V lost 9 bases, J lost 2 bases, and 3 bases stayed unmatched. This CDR3 is built from 15 residues. Germline assignment: CDR1 MDHEN and CDR2 SYDVKM. Systemic immunosuppression or autoimmune disease history was grounds to exclude patients. Blood sampling took place at baseline, cycle 4 day 1, and cycle 7 day 1. Sequenced material: CD4+ or CD8+ T cells sorted from blood, taken in a trial of the OX40 agonist ivuxolimab. The TCR was taken from an adult with an advanced solid tumor such as melanoma, head and neck, liver or kidney cancer. J is TRBJ2-1 and V is TRBV28; 14 nucleotides agree with TRBD2. CDR3 sequence: CASRTSGRTYNEQFF. CDR3 in DNA: TGTGCCAGTCGGACTAGCGGGAGGACCTACAATGAGCAGTTCTTC.